A selection of T cell receptor beta chains follows, all from one sample in a study of cytotoxic CD8 clonotypes in ibrutinib-treated CLL. Here immunoSEQ multiplex PCR was the method, and the copy in TCRdb shows in-frame clones only, minus some. The sample has 250,000 to 350,000 clones, around 76% seen once. This material consisted of PBMCs, taken at disease progression, from a patient treated with ibrutinib. These receptors were obtained from a human donor with chronic lymphocytic leukemia. The CDR3 runs from the conserved cysteine through the conserved F or W. The order of the fields is CDR3 length, V gene, J gene, CDR3 protein.

>13|TRBV6-5|TRBJ1-5
CAASSAWDQPQHF
>16|TRBV18|TRBJ2-1
CASSPRPPATYNEQFF
>13|TRBV7-6|TRBJ2-1
CASSLDYYNEQFF
>14|TRBV27|TRBJ2-7
CASSLSGVSYEQYF
>15|TRBV6-5|TRBJ2-2
CASRRTGVESGELFF
>16|TRBV28|TRBJ1-5
CASSLVVGSSSQPQHF
>15|TRBV19|TRBJ1-5
CATKLGPYSNQPQHF
>13|TRBV29-1|TRBJ2-7
CSVGRASTYEQYF
>13|TRBV5-1|TRBJ2-7
CASRRTASYEQYF
>13|TRBV7-3|TRBJ2-2
CASSLISVGELFF
>16|TRBV14|TRBJ2-1
CASSQAGTSGHNEQFF
>15|TRBV19|TRBJ2-5
CASSTHWGLQETQYF
>15|TRBV28|TRBJ2-5
CASSLKTGGGETQYF
>14|TRBV29-1|TRBJ2-5
CSVEGATTQETQYF
>14|TRBV19|TRBJ2-7
CASSSAVGVYEQYF
>12|TRBV19|TRBJ1-2
CASSPGPYGYTF
>14|TRBV14|TRBJ2-2
CASSGLENTGELFF
>13|TRBV2|TRBJ1-1
CASSIEAGTEAFF
>17|TRBV11-2|TRBJ2-3
CASSTYRGHLTPDTQYF
>14|TRBV9|TRBJ2-1
CASSVGSRDEEQFF
>16|TRBV9|TRBJ2-3
CASSPRASGRTDTQYF
>13|TRBV4-3|TRBJ2-1
CASSLGLHNEQFF
>15|TRBV10-1|TRBJ2-7
CATSPRTGSSYEQYF
>15|TRBV4-2|TRBJ2-1
CASSQEGTGAYEQFF
>16|TRBV6-5|TRBJ1-3
CASSYTEALSGNTIYF
>12|TRBV29-1|TRBJ2-7
CSVRDRATLLYF
>19|TRBV10-3|TRBJ2-3
CAIRHTSGAERGLADTQYF
>12|TRBV6-5|TRBJ1-2
CASSQGVGGYTF
>15|TRBV18|TRBJ1-2
CASSPGRRFSGGYTF
>16|TRBV18|TRBJ1-5
CASSHFGQSSNQPQHF
>14|TRBV7-2|TRBJ2-7
CASSLGTLLGEQYF
>14|TRBV10-3|TRBJ2-3
CAISESGATDTQYF
>18|TRBV21-1|TRBJ2-1
CASSTLGPFPSSYNEQFF
>13|TRBV11-2|TRBJ2-3
CASSFGSTDTQYF
>15|TRBV7-2|TRBJ1-5
CASSLYLDSNQPQHF
>14|TRBV18|TRBJ2-7
CASSPKVGSYEQYF
>14|TRBV19|TRBJ2-7
CASSIIGSFYEQYF
>12|TRBV7-9|TRBJ1-1
CASSRGNTEAFF
>14|TRBV2|TRBJ1-4
CAITTGAGDEKLFF
>13|TRBV29-1|TRBJ1-1
CSVEEGVSTEAFF
>15|TRBV10-3|TRBJ1-6
CAISEATGKNSPLHF
>14|TRBV10-3|TRBJ2-2
CAIGTGVGTGELFF
>15|TRBV7-2|TRBJ2-3
CASSLVARLTDTQYF
>15|TRBV13|TRBJ2-1
CASSFERGPNNEQFF
>14|TRBV5-6|TRBJ1-2
CASGQDKAVYGYTF
>16|TRBV7-2|TRBJ2-3
CASSLRVLRLTDTQYF
>15|TRBV27|TRBJ2-7
CASTQTGTGPYEQYF
>11|TRBV29-1|TRBJ2-7
CSVGGGDEQYF
>12|TRBV19|TRBJ1-6
CASSIGGSPLHF
>14|TRBV19|TRBJ2-7
CASSIASSAGEQYF
>14|TRBV5-6|TRBJ1-2
CASSWDRTYYGYTF
>16|TRBV7-2|TRBJ2-3
CASSLRGTGVTDTQYF
>15|TRBV5-1|TRBJ2-3
CASSLGLARTDTQYF
>15|TRBV18|TRBJ2-7
CASSPGRVSSYEQYF
>13|TRBV7-9|TRBJ1-1
CASSLAPGTEAFF
>15|TRBV9|TRBJ1-1
CASSVGVGMNTEAFF
>13|TRBV10-3|TRBJ1-2
CAIFRGQNYGYTF
>13|TRBV12-1|TRBJ2-5
CASSPEAVKTQYF
>16|TRBV7-6|TRBJ2-7
CASSLAGADRGREQYF
>16|TRBV7-2|TRBJ1-4
CASSRGQLTTNEKLFF